This entry is about one T cell receptor beta chain. Its antigen remains unidentified. The entry originates in a study of T cell responses to AZD1222 COVID-19 vaccine. On the study more broadly: Second doses at about 4 or about 12 weeks were pooled. Whole-study findings and limits: Just a handful of AZD1222 recipients tested seropositive at baseline.

V lost 6 bases, J lost 4 bases, and 3 bases stayed unmatched. Germline-derived CDR1 and CDR2 are DFQATT and SNEGSKA (reference sequence). The CDR3 extends over 11 amino acids. Assay used: immunoSEQ multiplex PCR; TCRdb lists only in-frame clones, some missing. The data hold about 120,000 clones, with more than 85% observed a single time. The TCR sequence derives from an adult in good health. The sequencing used peripheral blood, collected on day 0 of AZD1222 vaccination. The V gene is TRBV20-1, the J gene TRBJ2-7; 7 bases line up with TRBD1. CDR3 bases: TGCAGTGCGAGGACAGGTTACGAGCAGTACTTC. Translation gives CSARTGYEQYF.